One sample yielded the 30 T cell receptor beta chains listed below, sequenced in a study of technical replicates of blood from a few donors. Clones were sequenced by immunoSEQ multiplex PCR, and TCRdb holds only the in-frame ones, with some missing. The table has about 83,000 clones, 96% seen once; the top ten hold around 0.33%. Source material: T cells isolated from PBMCs. These receptors were obtained from a human donor in good health.

The rearrangement joins TRBV4-2 to TRBJ2-2, with 8 positions matching TRBD2. CDR1 is LGHNA, CDR2 YNFKEQ, per germline. After removal of 3 bases from V and 4 bases from J, the junction contained 7 bases not matched to a gene. CDR3 length equals 16 residues. CDR3 sequence: CASSQLSGTLTGELFF. For the CDR3, the DNA is TGTGCCAGCAGCCAGCTTAGCGGGACCCTCACCGGGGAGCTGTTTTTT.

J is TRBJ2-1 and V is TRBV7-6, with TRBD1 as a possible D gene (5 bases). V lost 1 base to trimming and J lost 8 bases, with 12 bases between them. In germline, CDR1 is SGHVS, CDR2 FNYEAQ. The CDR3 covers 14 residues. CDR3 DNA: TGTGCCAGCAGCTTAGAATCAGGGCTGGATGAGCAGTTCTTC. As protein: CASSLESGLDEQFF.

This clone has just one count. The chain links TRBV6-1 to TRBJ2-2; D might be TRBD2 (6 bases). The CDR3 runs 13 residues. Germline CDR1 reads MNHNS; CDR2 reads SASEGT. Trimming cost V 6 bases and J 4 bases, with 9 bases left between them. CDR3 protein: CASRGLFTGELFF. The CDR3 DNA sequence: TGTGCCAGCAGGGGACTCTTCACCGGGGAGCTGTTTTTT.

V usage is TRBV9 and J usage is TRBJ2-3, with D maybe TRBD2 (5 bases). CDR1 and CDR2 from the germline V gene are SGDLS and YYNGEE. V lost 2 bases and J 4 bases, leaving 20 bases between the germline ends. The CDR3 is 17 residues long. The CDR3 coding sequence is TGTGCCAGCAGCGTTGAGGGCCACATGAATGCCCCAGATACGCAGTATTTT. This gives the protein CASSVEGHMNAPDTQYF.

As regards this clone: Mismatch with germline at one junction end may stem from a read error. The CDR3 region has the DNA TGTGCCAGCAGCGTAACGCAGGGTCAGCCCCAGCATTTT. Its protein is CASSVTQGQPQHF. V and J are TRBV7-3 and TRBJ1-5; possibly TRBD1 for D (5 bases). There are 13 residues in the CDR3. Germline CDR1 reads SGHTA; CDR2 reads FQGTGA. Full variable domain (remainder filled in from reference TRBV7-3 and TRBJ1-5): GAGVSQTPSNKVTEKGKYVELRCDPISGHTALYWYRQSLGQGPEFLIYFQGTGAADDSGLPNDRFFAVRPEGSVSTLKIQRTERGDSAVYLCASSVTQGQPQHFGDGTRLSIL.

The chain has TRBV5-4 and TRBJ1-5; perhaps TRBD1 as D (5 bases). Deletions cut 0 bases from V and 6 bases from J, with 10 bases between. Germline lookup yields CDR1 SGHNT and CDR2 YYREEE (reference sequence). The CDR3 totals 14 residues. The CDR3 spells CASSLGQTGQPQHF. The DNA of the CDR3 is TGTGCCAGCAGCTTGGGACAGACCGGTCAGCCCCAGCATTTT.

V is TRBV6-1 and J is TRBJ1-5, with a weak D call TRBD1 (6 bases). Germline V CDR1 and CDR2: MNHNS, SASEGT. With 4 bases removed from V and 5 bases from J, the gap between germline ends came to 15 bases. The CDR3 is 15 residues long. The CDR3 nucleotides are TGTGCCAGCAGTGGACAACAGGGCAGTTATCAGCCCCAGCATTTT. It is translated as CASSGQQGSYQPQHF.

V is TRBV2 and J is TRBJ1-4; 7 nucleotides line up with TRBD1. With V trimmed by 11 bases and J by 4 bases, 4 bases remained unmatched. This CDR3 has 12 amino acids. Germline V gives CDR1 SNHLY, CDR2 FYNNEI. CDR3 amino acids: CAWTGINEKLFF. DNA for the CDR3: TGTGCCTGGACAGGAATTAATGAAAAACTGTTTTTT.

The chain uses TRBV6-6 and TRBJ2-5, with 8 bases fitting TRBD1. Germline values: CDR1 MNHNY, CDR2 SVGAGI (reference sequence). This CDR3 has 13 amino acids. V was clipped by 4 bases and J by 5 bases; unmatched bases: 3. The CDR3 loop is CASSLDRAETQYF. The CDR3 DNA sequence: TGTGCCAGCAGTTTGGACAGGGCGGAGACCCAGTACTTC.

V is TRBV13 and J is TRBJ1-1; D unresolved. V lost 5 bases and J 5 bases, leaving 9 bases between the germline ends. CDR1 PRHDT and CDR2 FYEKMQ come from the germline V gene (reference sequence). This CDR3 has 12 amino acids. CDR3: CASSPTWTEAFF. The CDR3, as DNA: TGTGCCAGCAGCCCTACTTGGACTGAAGCTTTCTTT.

V gene TRBV2 combines with J gene TRBJ1-3; D is unclear. V lost 5 bases, J lost 0 bases, and 20 bases lay in between. Germline V lookup: CDR1 SNHLY, CDR2 FYNNEI. The CDR3 sequence is 18 residues long. The CDR3 bases are TGTGCCAGCAGTAACCTACCCCCGGGGTGGCTCTCTGGAAACACCATATATTTT. Amino acid sequence: CASSNLPPGWLSGNTIYF.

J is TRBJ2-7 and V is TRBV30; D ambiguous. Germline V lookup: CDR1 GTSNPN, CDR2 SVGIG (reference sequence). V was pared by 1 base and J by 6 bases, with 13 bases between. This CDR3 has 13 residues. The DNA of the CDR3 is TGTGCCTGGAGTGACGCTCCCCTTAGCGAGCAGTACTTC. Protein sequence: CAWSDAPLSEQYF. The whole variable domain, filled in from reference TRBV30 and TRBJ2-7, reads SQTIHQWPATLVQPVGSPLSLECTVEGTSNPNLYWYRQAAGRGLQLLFYSVGIGQISSEVPQNLSASRPQDRQFILSSKKLLLSDSGFYLCAWSDAPLSEQYFGPGTRLTVT.

J is TRBJ2-3 and V is TRBV27; D is ambiguous. V shed 5 bases and J shed 4 bases, with 10 bases lying between them. The germline CDR1 and CDR2 sequences are MNHEY and SMNVEV (reference sequence). CDR3 length: 13 amino acids. This chain's CDR3 is CASSGSVADTQYF. CDR3 nucleotide sequence: TGTGCCAGCAGTGGTTCAGTTGCAGATACGCAGTATTTT.

The chain is built from TRBV28 and TRBJ2-7; D is perhaps TRBD2 (6 bases). This CDR3 is built from 15 residues. Germline V gene data show CDR1 as MDHEN and CDR2 as SYDVKM. V lost 6 bases, J lost 11 bases, and 26 bases lay in between. For the CDR3, the DNA is TGTGCCAGCAGGCAACCGGGACTGCCTGGAGGCAGGGAGTACTTC. It specifies CASRQPGLPGGREYF.

The chain combines TRBV29-1 with TRBJ2-2; 12 nucleotides line up with TRBD2. Germline V gene lookup returns CDR1 SQVTM and CDR2 ANQGSEA. V shed 2 bases, J shed 7 bases, and the junction held 8 bases outside the gene matches. CDR3 size: 16 residues. CDR3 nucleotide sequence: TGCAGCGTTGAATCCCGGCTAGCGGGAGGGATCGGGGAGCTGTTTTTT. This sequence encodes CSVESRLAGGIGELFF.

The chain couples TRBV15 to TRBJ1-1; 9 bases are a match to TRBD1. Trimming removed 0 bases from V and 7 bases from J; junction bases left unmatched: 12. Germline V gene sequence: CDR1 LNHNV, CDR2 YYDKDF (reference sequence). The CDR3 is made up of 17 amino acids. The DNA of the CDR3 is TGTGCCACCAGCAGAGATCTAGGGACAGGGTATGTTGTTGAAGCTTTCTTT. This gives the protein CATSRDLGTGYVVEAFF.

The V call is TRBV11-3, the J call TRBJ2-7; D possibly corresponds to TRBD1 (6 bases). This CDR3 region has 14 residues. Trimming removed 5 bases at V and 3 bases at J, with 14 bases between. CDR1 is SGHNT and CDR2 is YENEEA in the germline V gene. CDR3 residues: CASSLQGGDYEQYF. The CDR3 DNA reads as TGTGCCAGCAGCCTACAGGGTGGAGACTACGAGCAGTACTTC. The whole variable domain, filled in from reference TRBV11-3 and TRBJ2-7, reads EAGVVQSPRYKIIEKKQPVAFWCNPISGHNTLYWYLQNLGQGPELLIRYENEEAVDDSQLPKDRFSAERLKGVDSTLKIQPAELGDSAVYLCASSLQGGDYEQYFGPGTRLTVT.

The chain links TRBV7-2 to TRBJ1-2; D is undetermined. V was clipped by 3 bases and J by 3 bases, with 11 bases between them. Germline loops: CDR1 SGHTA, CDR2 FQGNSA. The CDR3 spans 14 residues. The CDR3 reads CASSFTGEDYGYTF. The CDR3 DNA reads TGTGCCAGCAGCTTTACGGGAGAAGACTATGGCTACACCTTC.

The chain carries TRBV30 and TRBJ1-2, with D perhaps matching TRBD1 (6 bases). This CDR3 comprises 12 residues. CDR1 is GTSNPN and CDR2 is SVGIG in the germline V gene (reference sequence). Between the trimmed V and J ends, which lost 4 bases and 6 bases, there was a span of 12 bases. As DNA, the CDR3 is TGTGCCTGGACCTATACAGGGAATGGCTACACCTTC. Its protein is CAWTYTGNGYTF.

In this sample, this clone turned up a few times. This chain links TRBV12-2 with TRBJ2-4; the table's D call of TRBD1 was not tested on the DNA. TRBV12-2 is a recognized pseudogene. CDR3 length equals 15 residues. The CDR3 protein is CASRLGGGQVYIQYF. DNA of the CDR3: TGTGCAAGTCGCTTAGGAGGGGGACAGGTCTATATTCAGTACTTC.

V is TRBV11-2 and J is TRBJ2-7, with TRBD2 matching over 13 bases. Trimming removed 5 bases from V and 4 bases from J; junction bases left unmatched: 5. CDR1 and CDR2 from the germline V gene are SGHAT and FQNNGV. The length of the CDR3 is 15 residues. CDR3: CASSRLAGGKYEQYF. CDR3 DNA: TGTGCCAGCAGCCGACTAGCGGGAGGAAAGTACGAGCAGTACTTC.

The rearrangement links TRBV20-1 to TRBJ2-1, with D maybe TRBD2 (5 bases). Germline-derived CDR1 and CDR2 are DFQATT and SNEGSKA (reference sequence). This CDR3 contains 11 residues. Trimming took off 1 base at V and 7 bases at J, with 5 bases between the two ends. CDR3 bases: TGCAGTGCTAGAGCGGGGAATGAGCAGTTCTTC. Translating gives CSARAGNEQFF.

V and J are TRBV7-9 and TRBJ2-5; 9 bases are a match to TRBD1. Germline values: CDR1 SEHNR, CDR2 FQNEAQ (reference sequence). V lost 6 bases and J lost 3; bases outside the gene matches: 8. The CDR3 has 15 residues. CDR3 nucleotides: TGTGCCAGCAGGTTTACCAGGACAGGGGAAGAGACCCAGTACTTC. It translates to CASRFTRTGEETQYF.

The chain links TRBV13 to TRBJ2-1, with TRBD2 matching over 9 bases. In germline, CDR1 is PRHDT, CDR2 FYEKMQ (reference sequence). Trimming cost V 2 bases and J 5 bases; bases outside gene matches: 4. The CDR3 runs to 15 residues. The CDR3 here is CASSLFLAGHNEQFF. As DNA, the CDR3 is TGTGCCAGCAGCTTATTTCTAGCGGGACACAATGAGCAGTTCTTC.

The chain uses TRBV7-9 and TRBJ1-1; D perhaps matches TRBD1 (5 bases). Per the germline V gene, CDR1 is SEHNR and CDR2 is FQNEAQ (reference sequence). The CDR3 loop spans 12 amino acids. V lost 5 bases, J lost 4 bases, and 8 bases lay in between. The CDR3 reads CASSRGITEAFF. The CDR3 nucleotides are TGTGCCAGCAGCAGGGGAATCACTGAAGCTTTCTTT.

This clone has just one count. J is TRBJ1-1 and V is TRBV29-1; unclear D gene. V was shortened by 7 bases and J by 6 bases, with 12 bases between the two germline ends. The CDR3 loop spans 11 amino acids. Germline CDR1 reads SQVTM; CDR2 reads ANQGSEA. The CDR3 nucleotides are TGCAGCGACTCCCTAGTACCTGAAGCTTTCTTT. It yields the protein CSDSLVPEAFF.

This chain joins TRBV6-4 and TRBJ2-3; 11 nucleotides agree with TRBD2. V lost 6 bases, J lost 5 bases, and 4 bases stayed unmatched. This CDR3 region has 14 residues. The germline V gene encodes CDR1 MRHNA and CDR2 SNTAGT. The CDR3 nucleotides read TGTGCCAGCAGACTAGCGGGAGAAGGAGATACGCAGTATTTT. It is translated as CASRLAGEGDTQYF.

This chain links TRBV29-1 with TRBJ2-1; the D gene is possibly TRBD2 (5 bases). This CDR3 has 16 amino acids. Germline CDR1 is SQVTM and CDR2 is ANQGSEA. The V and J ends lost 0 bases and 1 base respectively, with 13 bases between them. The CDR3 protein is CSVEDLTGLSYNEQFF. CDR3 DNA sequence: TGCAGCGTTGAAGATCTTACCGGACTTTCCTACAATGAGCAGTTCTTC.

The chain couples TRBV5-4 to TRBJ1-1; no reliable D call. This CDR3 region has 13 residues. The V gene's germline CDR1 is SGHNT and CDR2 YYREEE (reference sequence). V lost 5 bases, J lost 0 bases, and 8 bases lay in between. This CDR3 is CASSHNMNTEAFF. CDR3 coding DNA: TGTGCCAGCAGTCATAACATGAACACTGAAGCTTTCTTT.

The rearrangement links TRBV12-2 to TRBJ2-3; TRBD2, the table's D call, was not compared with the DNA. TRBV12-2 is a known pseudogene. The CDR3 totals 18 residues. In nucleotides, the CDR3 is TGTGCAAGTCGCTTAGCGCGCGGGGCTACCCTAGACACAGATACGCAGTATTTT. Amino acid sequence: CASRLARGATLDTDTQYF.